Presented here are 24 T cell receptor beta chains from one specimen sequenced in a study of T-cell memory formation after mild COVID-19. One entry per CDR3 protein results from TCRdb running MiXCR on the 5' RACE reads. The table has roughly 400,000 distinct CDR3 sequences, roughly 24% seen once. The sequenced sample was PBMCs or a T cell subset sorted from them (not recorded which). The receptors originated from an adult woman who had mild COVID-19 (a few samples of this study predate the infection). Cell type and time point are not known.

This chain joins TRBV12-3 or TRBV12-4 and TRBJ1-2, with 7 positions matching TRBD1. Trimming at V came to 2 bases and at J to 8 bases, leaving 14 bases not matched to a gene. This CDR3 spans 16 amino acids. DNA for the CDR3: TGTGCCAGCAGTTTATCGGTCTTGGGGCAGGGGGAAGGCTACACCTTC. Translation gives CASSLSVLGQGEGYTF.

This clonotype was counted a single time. The chain combines TRBV7-2 with TRBJ1-1, with a tentative D call TRBD1 (6 bases). Between the trimmed V and J ends, which lost 5 bases and 11 bases, there was a span of 15 bases. The CDR3 consists of 12 residues. The germline gives CDR1 SGHTA, CDR2 FQGNSA. CDR3 nucleotides: TGTGCCAGCAGCCAAACAGGGATGAATGCTTTCTTT. Residues: CASSQTGMNAFF.

Only a few counts were recorded for this clonotype. The chain carries TRBV11-1 and TRBJ1-1, with D unresolved. The germline V gene has CDR1 SGHAT and CDR2 FQDESV (reference sequence). V was cut by 3 bases and J by 5 bases, with 10 bases left in between. This CDR3 is 13 amino acids long. CDR3 coding DNA: TGTGCCAGCAGCTTTATAAGGTCGACTGAAGCTTTCTTT. Translating it yields CASSFIRSTEAFF.

In its sample, this clonotype was seen a few times. The chain uses TRBV11-2 and TRBJ2-3, with D unresolved. Germline V gene sequence: CDR1 SGHAT, CDR2 FQNNGV. The V end was cut by 0 bases, the J end by 4 bases, with 5 bases between. This CDR3 region has 13 residues. In nucleotides, the CDR3 is TGTGCCAGCAGCTTAGAACCGGCAGATACGCAGTATTTT. It encodes CASSLEPADTQYF.

This clonotype was observed a few times. This rearrangement joins TRBV5-1 to TRBJ1-2; D is possibly TRBD1 (6 bases). V lost 0 bases to trimming and J lost 6 bases, with 12 bases between them. The CDR3 is 14 amino acids. Germline V lookup: CDR1 SGHRS, CDR2 YFSETQ. The CDR3 sequence: CASSLVSGADGYTF. The CDR3 DNA is TGCGCCAGCAGCTTGGTGTCGGGGGCGGATGGCTACACCTTC.

V gene TRBV11-2 combines with J gene TRBJ2-4; 7 nucleotides align to TRBD1. Germline lookup yields CDR1 SGHAT and CDR2 FQNNGV. The CDR3 runs 17 residues. Unmatched junction bases numbered 21, after V lost 6 bases and J lost 10 bases. The CDR3 is CASSIPRQGLTNRIQYF. As DNA, the CDR3 is TGTGCCAGCAGTATCCCGAGACAGGGTTTAACTAATCGGATTCAGTACTTC.

The rearrangement joins TRBV7-7 to TRBJ2-3, with TRBD2 matching over 8 bases. The CDR3 loop spans 14 amino acids. Looked up from germline, CDR1 is SSHAT and CDR2 is FNYEAQ (reference sequence). J gave up 4 bases and V 5 bases, and 5 bases lay outside the gene matches. The CDR3 is CASSLTSGSDTQYF. CDR3 bases: TGTGCCAGCAGCCTTACTAGCGGCTCAGATACGCAGTATTTT.

The V call is TRBV29-1, the J call TRBJ1-1, with no clear D. Trimming stripped 2 bases from V and 5 bases from J, with 9 bases between. The germline gives CDR1 SQVTM, CDR2 ANQGSEA. This CDR3 has 12 amino acids. CDR3 sequence reads: CSVEKGWTEAFF. As DNA, the CDR3 is TGCAGCGTTGAAAAGGGATGGACTGAAGCTTTCTTT.

This clonotype was counted a few times. CDR3 sequence (DNA): TGTGCCAGCAGTTCAAACAGGGGTAATTCACCCCTCCACTTT. It is translated as CASSSNRGNSPLHF. The chain has TRBV6-5 and TRBJ1-6; 7 nucleotides agree with TRBD1. The CDR3 runs 14 residues. Germline lookup yields CDR1 MNHEY and CDR2 SVGAGI. J was trimmed by 6 bases and V by 4 bases; bases with no gene match: 3.

Concerning this clonotype itself: A much more abundant neighbour one base away suggests this may be a read error. This CDR3 fails to terminate in the conserved phenylalanine or tryptophan, so it likely reflects a read error. The rearrangement uses TRBV20-1 and TRBJ1-1; TRBD1 might be the D (6 bases). The CDR3 length is 14 residues. CDR1 and CDR2 from the germline V gene are DFQATT and SNEGSKA (reference sequence). Deletions cut 6 bases from V and 5 bases from J, with 19 bases between. The CDR3 is CSADKGGADTEAFL. CDR3 bases: TGCAGTGCGGATAAAGGGGGGGCGGATACTGAAGCTTTCCTT.

The chain uses TRBV10-3 and TRBJ2-3, with D unclear. CDR1 ENHRY and CDR2 SYGVKD come from the germline V gene. V lost 10 bases and J lost 0, with 17 bases in between. The CDR3 is 15 amino acids. CDR3 in DNA: TGTGCCACCAGCTTCTCCCCCACTAGCACAGATACGCAGTATTTT. It yields the protein CATSFSPTSTDTQYF.

The J gene is TRBJ1-4, the V gene TRBV20-1; D is uncertain. The CDR3 covers 15 residues. CDR1 is DFQATT and CDR2 is SNEGSKA in the germline V gene (reference sequence). V dropped 1 base and J dropped 4 bases, with 13 bases sitting between them. CDR3 in amino acids: CSARGRERLNEKLFF. The CDR3 nucleotides read TGCAGTGCTAGAGGGAGGGAACGCCTTAATGAAAAACTGTTTTTT.

The chain joins TRBV3-1 to TRBJ1-1; D is uncertain. The germline V gene encodes CDR1 LGHDT and CDR2 YNNKEL (reference sequence). The germline V and J ends were trimmed by 4 bases and 1 base, with 13 bases remaining between them. The CDR3 is 15 amino acids. In nucleotides, the CDR3 is TGTGCCAGCAGCCCCGATGGCCTTCCGAACACTGAAGCTTTCTTT. Amino acids: CASSPDGLPNTEAFF.

CDR3 bases: TGTGCCAGCAGCATCGGGGGGGGCGCCTCTGGGGCCAACGTCCTGACTTTC. Translating gives CASSIGGGASGANVLTF. This rearrangement joins TRBV5-6 to TRBJ2-6; 8 nucleotides line up with TRBD2. V lost 4 bases, J lost 0 bases, and 6 bases stayed unmatched. The CDR3 contains 17 residues. In germline, CDR1 is SGHDT, CDR2 YYEEEE. The whole variable domain, filled in from reference TRBV5-6 and TRBJ2-6, reads DAGVTQSPTHLIKTRGQQVTLRCSPKSGHDTVSWYQQALGQGPQFIFQYYEEEERQRGNFPDRFSGHQFPNYSSELNVNALLLGDSALYLCASSIGGGASGANVLTFGAGSRLTVL.

V gene TRBV9 combines with J gene TRBJ2-5; TRBD2 matches at 10 bases. The CDR3 totals 17 residues. The junction had 12 bases not matched to a gene; V was cut back by 3 bases and J by 4 bases. The germline CDR1 and CDR2 sequences are SGDLS and YYNGEE. The CDR3 sequence: CASSESLTSGIAETQYF. The CDR3 nucleotides are TGTGCCAGCAGCGAAAGTTTAACTAGCGGGATCGCAGAGACCCAGTACTTC.

The chain couples TRBV9 to TRBJ1-1; D not resolved. This CDR3 has 15 amino acids. Germline V gives CDR1 SGDLS, CDR2 YYNGEE. The ends were cut back, 2 bases at V and 0 bases at J, with 11 bases in the middle. The CDR3 sequence: CASSVSDGMNTEAFF. In nucleotides, the CDR3 is TGTGCCAGCAGCGTCTCAGACGGGATGAACACTGAAGCTTTCTTT.

The chain combines TRBV5-6 with TRBJ2-2, with no clear D. V was pared by 0 bases and J by 4 bases, with 7 bases between. From germline, CDR1 is SGHDT and CDR2 YYEEEE. The CDR3 has 14 residues. The CDR3 loop is CASSLGPGTGELFF. CDR3 sequence (DNA): TGTGCCAGCAGCTTGGGGCCAGGCACCGGGGAGCTGTTTTTT.

This chain uses TRBV7-9 with TRBJ2-3, with a weak D call TRBD1 (6 bases). The CDR3 contains 16 residues. The V gene lost 5 bases and the J gene lost 4 bases, with 19 bases spanning the gap. CDR1 is SEHNR, CDR2 FQNEAQ, per germline (reference sequence). The CDR3 nucleotides read TGTGCCAGCAGCACTTGGACAGCACATGGTTCAGATACGCAGTATTTT. It codes for CASSTWTAHGSDTQYF. Looking up the rest from reference TRBV7-9 and TRBJ2-3 gives the full variable domain: DTGVSQNPRHKITKRGQNVTFRCDPISEHNRLYWYRQTLGQGPEFLTYFQNEAQLEKSRLLSDRFSAERPKGSFSTLEIQRTEQGDSAMYLCASSTWTAHGSDTQYFGPGTRLTVL.

This clonotype appeared a few times. The chain is built from TRBV12-3 or TRBV12-4 and TRBJ2-7; D is unclear. V was pared by 6 bases and J by 6 bases, with 15 bases between. The CDR3 sequence is 13 residues long. DNA of the CDR3: TGTGCCAGCAGCCCCCAGCTAGTTCCCGAGCAGTACTTC. Amino acids: CASSPQLVPEQYF.

This sequence joins TRBV5-1 and TRBJ1-3; no reliable D call. Trimming took off 0 bases at V and 3 bases at J, with 7 bases between the two ends. The CDR3 covers 14 residues. Germline V gives CDR1 SGHRS, CDR2 YFSETQ. CDR3 DNA: TGCGCCAGCAGCTTGGGGCAGGATGGAAACACCATATATTTT. It codes for CASSLGQDGNTIYF.

The chain joins TRBV7-3 to TRBJ2-7; 10 nucleotides line up with TRBD2. V lost 5 bases, J lost 2 bases, and 6 bases stayed unmatched. Germline V gives CDR1 SGHTA, CDR2 FQGTGA. The CDR3 spans 15 residues. The CDR3 nucleotides read TGTGCCAGCAGCCCTCTAGCGGGGGACACCTACGAGCAGTACTTC. Translated, it gives CASSPLAGDTYEQYF.

This clonotype came up a few times. The J gene is TRBJ1-1, the V gene TRBV10-3; no reliable D call. This CDR3 has 13 residues. CDR1 is ENHRY and CDR2 is SYGVKD in the germline V gene. V lost 0 bases to trimming and J lost 4 bases, with 6 bases between them. The CDR3 DNA reads TGTGCCATCAGTGAGTCGAGAGGCACTGAAGCTTTCTTT. The encoded protein is CAISESRGTEAFF.

This clonotype was counted only a few times. The chain links TRBV5-1 to TRBJ2-7, with a weak D call TRBD2 (5 bases). The CDR3 length is 16 residues. V gave up 0 bases and J gave up 2 bases, with 15 bases separating them. Germline assignment: CDR1 SGHRS and CDR2 YFSETQ. CDR3 in amino acids: CASSLDLAGVPYEQYF. The CDR3 DNA is TGCGCCAGCAGCTTGGATTTGGCGGGCGTTCCCTACGAGCAGTACTTC.

The CDR3 region is CASSPGTSVYGYTF. The CDR3 nucleotides are TGTGCCAGCAGCCCCGGGACTTCAGTCTATGGCTACACCTTC. The chain employs TRBV7-9 and TRBJ1-2, with D possibly TRBD1 on 5 matching bases. The CDR3 length is 14 residues. Germline CDR1 is SEHNR and CDR2 is FQNEAQ (reference sequence). V lost 5 bases and J lost 4, with 14 bases in between.